The text below deals with one TCR beta chain. Its antigen remains unidentified. Base qualities are missing; no much larger clone stands one base away. The trim is 8 bases for V and 1 base for J, with a gap of 8 bases between the germline ends. Reading the germline V gene gives CDR1 SNHLY and CDR2 FYNNEI. The CDR3, from cysteine to phenylalanine, totals 12 residues. CDR3 DNA is the only sequence kept; it has 36 bases, read in frame from the first base. Libraries came from the immunoSEQ multiplex PCR assay. For the multiplex PCR, a mixture combining 60 forward primers for TCR Vbeta segments and 13 reverse primers for TCR Jbeta segments was used. The CDR3 region of rearranged TCR beta genes was amplified from genomic DNA by a multiplex PCR assay. On the Illumina HiSeq System, the amplified TCR beta libraries were sequenced as 87-base-pair reads. For the original study's pipeline: A later analysis counted some 74 million unique TCR beta chains across the 666 repertoires, and 10 million to 12 million of these chains were shared by at least two donors. To remove PCR and sequencing errors, raw reads were error-corrected and collapsed into unique sequences using a nearest-neighbor algorithm that merged closely related sequences. V, D and J gene segments were assigned by aligning CDR3 sequences to IMGT reference sequences. For a sequence to be retained, a match of at least six nucleotides was required to both a V gene segment and a J gene segment. A rearrangement was called productive if the CDR3 had no stop codons and remained in frame with V and J, and every other rearrangement was called non-productive. CDR3 was defined by IMGT convention, running from the second conserved V-encoded cysteine to the conserved J-encoded phenylalanine. In an earlier analysis of approximately 590 of the donors, sequences lacking an unambiguous match to a single V gene segment were excluded. In an earlier analysis of 500 to 750 of the donors, V segments were called functional above 56.7% productive rearrangements and were called segregating when the between-donor standard deviation exceeded 5%. A statistical classification framework was built for diagnosing cytomegalovirus status from the catalog of TCR beta chain sequences. In a later analysis, TCR nucleotide sequences were compared against IMGT/GENE-DB human TR gene sequences so that V and J genes could be assigned. In a later analysis, CDR3 sequences and most-parsimonious VDJ recombination scenarios were assigned using the TCRdist pipeline. In a later analysis, each TCR beta chain was defined by its CDR3 amino acid sequence together with its V-gene family, and reads lacking a unique V-gene family were excluded. To address suspected cross-contamination and a sequencing artifact, a later analysis removed roughly 640 highly shared, low-generation-probability nucleotide sequences. In a later analysis, a clonal expansion index was calculated for each public chain from normalized within-repertoire ranks of inferred template counts. In a later analysis, generation probabilities were computed using a VDJ recombination model fitted to out-of-frame rearrangements, and the results were checked against IGoR. Hypergeometric tests were used in a later analysis to score TCR-TCR, TCR-HLA and TCR-CMV co-occurrence, with a repertoire-size bias correction applied to the TCR pairs. A later analysis estimated false discovery rates by permuting HLA or CMV assignments 20 times. In a later analysis, co-occurring TCRs were grouped using DBSCAN, with TCRdist sequence similarity added in when clustering inside HLA-allele-positive subsets. Repertoires with fewer than 30,000 or more than 120,000 public chains were left out of co-occurrence clustering, as were a handful of repertoires with anomalous nucleotide sharing. What TCRdb holds here is the immuneACCESS table cut down to in-frame rearrangements. Part of the clones is not present; checked against another copy, under half of the missing clones reflect an unresolved V gene, and the others are unexplained. D and trimming come from the DNA, and the V and J calls and clone size come from that table. The sample includes 60,000 or so clones, with 75% observed a single time. The ten most abundant clones make up less than 25% of the sample.

These data originate in a study of cytomegalovirus exposure and HLA in healthy donors (TCRdb year 2017). Regarding the research as a whole: An earlier analysis of around 600 of the donors reported 250 to 300 Gb of sequence data and 100 million to 130 million unique TCR beta sequences from some 180 million T cells. Donor age, sex, ethnicity and CMV serostatus were compiled alongside the repertoire data. An earlier analysis of several hundred of the donors applied high-throughput TCR beta sequencing to assess whether each TCR beta V gene segment acted as functional or pseudogenic. Using immunosequencing, the study profiled T cell repertoires from roughly 650 subjects and related those repertoires to cytomegalovirus serostatus. Genome-wide SNP genotypes for about 60% of the roughly 670 donors were used in a later genetic analysis, which treated that subset as a discovery cohort. To predict cytomegalovirus infection status, the study combined high-throughput TCR immunosequencing, statistical association of individual TCRs with disease status, and machine learning. The later analysis used no new phenotypic data to find candidate immune exposures, relying instead on TCR beta sequences and their occurrence across donors. In a later analysis, previously published TCR beta repertoires from 666 donors were re-analyzed and high-resolution HLA genotyping was added so that TCR occurrence patterns could be studied. In addition to the first cohort of roughly 670 subjects, a separate validation cohort of around 110 different subjects was used. HLA typing included class I and class II loci at four-digit resolution. About 300 gigabases of sequencing data and approximately 84 million unique TCR sequences were included in an early release covering about 620 HLA-typed donors. All discovery cohort repertoires had been generated on a single sequencing platform. On average, around 240,000 unique TCR beta nucleotide sequences were sequenced per donor among a few hundred genotyped donors of the cohort, with 15% to 20% of those sequences being non-productive. The study aimed to test whether signatures of past pathogen exposure could be identified by cataloging public T cell receptors. Among the approximately 400 genotyped donors, around 81% belonged to the genetic ancestry cluster associated with self-reported Caucasian donors. Typing coverage differed by locus: A, B, C, DRB1 and DQB1 were typed in roughly 620-640 donors, DQA1 in roughly 510, DPA1 in 600 to 610, and DPB1 in approximately 450. Five DR-DQ haplotypes were treated as single units for association and clustering because of strong linkage in the cohort.

Here is what the overall study found, with its caveats: The authors suggested that the approach could potentially be generalized to other disease states and immunological phenotypes. Correlated functional status among segregating V segments might reflect linkage disequilibrium, but an unknown experimental factor could not be ruled out. In both the original and validation cohorts, the classifier was reported to diagnose cytomegalovirus status with high specificity and sensitivity. According to a later analysis, TCR association rates differed among HLA loci, with DRB1 alleles showing the most associated TCRs and HLA-C alleles showing the fewest. For the cohort, immune exposure information was limited to CMV serostatus. The study listed 150 to 200 TCR beta chains as associated with cytomegalovirus. The 87-base-pair reads could not distinguish some IMGT-functional V segments, including TRBV6-2 and TRBV6-3, so those segments were excluded. In a later analysis, HLA-associated TCR beta chains showed more clonal expansion and lower generation probabilities than non-associated chains that were equally common. Assigning TCR associations to individual alleles was difficult when HLA alleles, especially DR and DQ, strongly co-occurred. According to a later analysis, most CMV-associated TCR beta chains appeared to be HLA-restricted, and the HLA associations seemed to be driven largely by CMV exposure. Because counts were too low, approximately 18 rarely observed V segments, including chromosome 9 orphons, were excluded from the earlier analysis of 587 of the donors. In this cohort, only TCR beta chains were sequenced, and detectable features were limited by the absence of alpha or paired-chain data. According to a later analysis, parvovirus B19, influenza, CMV and Epstein-Barr virus appeared linked to several top co-occurrence clusters. In an earlier analysis of approximately 590 of the donors, most TCR beta V segments appeared in productive rearrangements about 87% or about 30% of the time, broadly matching IMGT annotations. In a later genetic analysis, a missense DCLRE1C variant was associated with V-gene and J-gene trimming of TCR beta chains, and the association was replicated in an independent cohort. The presence/absence analyses assumed that sequencing depth was roughly uniform across donors, and that assumption may not be true. In vitro tests confirmed that a few of the cytomegalovirus-associated TCR beta chains recognize cytomegalovirus antigens. In a later genetic analysis, fewer N-insertions in productive TCRs were reported among donors in an Asian-associated ancestry cluster than the approximately 670-donor mean. The sequencing pipeline was judged likely to have produced a cluster of highly shared sequence variants as a technical artifact. Because HLA typing was unavailable for some donors at each locus, only the typed subset was used in association tests. In a later analysis, some 18,000 TCR beta sequences were associated with specific HLA alleles at a false discovery rate of 0.05. While some public TCRs were present in many individuals, most TCR sequences turned up only very rarely across donors. A further reported finding was that TCR beta sequences accurately predicted the HLA-A and HLA-B alleles for most subjects in the first cohort.

The cohort was made up of 650 to 700 healthy bone marrow donors. All cohort members were sampled while nominally healthy, although unrecorded immune exposures were likely present. The donor tested CMV seropositive, placing the donor among the roughly 300 seropositive members of the cohort. A peripheral blood sample was collected from each donor, and TCR beta sequencing was performed on peripheral blood mononuclear cells. Genomic DNA was extracted from the blood cell samples with the Qiagen DNeasy Blood Extraction Kit. The source of this sequence is a woman aged 40 to 50 in good health and CMV-seropositive. The sequence is built from TRBV2 and TRBJ1-2; no confident D gene assignment can be made. Input material: PBMCs. The nucleotide sequence reads TGTGCCAGCGCGAGGGTTAACTATGGCTACACCTTC. Translation gives CASARVNYGYTF.